This T cell receptor (beta chain) was identified in a study of blood T cell repertoires in COVID-19. As handled by the study authors: Nucleated cell counts were estimated from reference gene primer amplification. Clones were read by immunoSEQ multiplex PCR, and TCRdb kept only the in-frame ones, dropping some. V and J calls and clone size are copied from that table; D and trimming were computed from the DNA. The sample consists of about 320,000 clones, over 75% of them appearing once. Deletions cut 3 bases from V and 4 bases from J, with 18 bases between. Germline CDR1 reads ENHRY; CDR2 reads SYGVKD. The CDR3 spans 16 residues.

The chain couples TRBV10-3 to TRBJ1-1; no reliable D call. The specimen sequenced was peripheral blood. The source is a human donor in a cohort sampled during active COVID-19. This CDR3 reads CAISEREGLGPTEAFF. DNA for the CDR3: TGTGCCATCAGTGAACGCGAGGGATTGGGCCCCACTGAAGCTTTCTTT.